Detailed here is one TCR beta chain. No antigen is known for it. Per-nucleotide qualities are absent, and no much larger clonotype sits a single base away. Library construction relied on the immunoSEQ multiplex PCR assay. For the multiplex PCR, a mixture combining 60 forward primers for TCR Vbeta segments and 13 reverse primers for TCR Jbeta segments was used. The CDR3 region of rearranged TCR beta genes was amplified from genomic DNA with a multiplex PCR assay. On the Illumina HiSeq System, the amplified TCR beta libraries were sequenced as 87-base-pair reads. Under the source paper's analysis protocol: Across the 500 to 700 repertoires, a later analysis counted 78 million or so unique TCR beta chains, 9 million to 14 million of which were shared by at least two donors. A nearest-neighbor algorithm error-corrected the raw reads and collapsed the reads into unique sequences, merging closely related sequences to remove PCR and sequencing errors. CDR3 sequences were aligned to IMGT reference sequences to assign V, D and J gene segments. Each retained sequence needed at least a six-nucleotide match to both a V gene segment and a J gene segment. Rearrangements were classified as productive when the CDR3 lacked stop codons and remained in frame with V and J, and all other rearrangements were classified as non-productive. CDR3 was defined according to IMGT convention as the region running from the second conserved V-encoded cysteine to the conserved J-encoded phenylalanine. The earlier analysis of about 590 of the donors excluded sequences that lacked an unambiguous match to a single V gene segment. In an earlier analysis of several hundred of the donors, V segments were called functional above 56.7% productive rearrangements and were called segregating when the between-donor standard deviation exceeded 5%. A statistical classification framework was developed to diagnose cytomegalovirus status using the catalog of TCR beta chain sequences. A later analysis assigned V and J genes by comparing TCR nucleotide sequences with IMGT/GENE-DB human TR gene sequences. A later analysis assigned CDR3 sequences and most-parsimonious VDJ recombination scenarios with the TCRdist pipeline. In a later analysis, every TCR beta chain was defined by the combination of its CDR3 amino acid sequence and its V-gene family, and reads without a unique V-gene family were dropped. A later analysis removed roughly 590 highly shared, low-generation-probability nucleotide sequences to deal with suspected cross-contamination and a sequencing artifact. For each public chain, a later analysis derived a clonal expansion index from normalized ranks of inferred template counts within each repertoire. A later analysis computed generation probabilities with a VDJ recombination model fitted to out-of-frame rearrangements, and checked the results against IGoR. In a later analysis, hypergeometric tests were used to score TCR-TCR, TCR-HLA and TCR-CMV co-occurrence, with a repertoire-size bias correction applied to TCR pairs. False discovery rates were estimated in a later analysis by permuting HLA or CMV assignments 20 times. In a later analysis, co-occurring TCRs were grouped using DBSCAN, and TCRdist sequence similarity was added for clustering within HLA-allele-positive subsets. Co-occurrence clustering excluded repertoires with fewer than 30,000 or more than 120,000 public chains, plus five with anomalous nucleotide sharing. TCRdb stores this immuneACCESS table with in-frame sequences only. Part of the clones is absent; in the studies checked, under half of the shortfall reflects unresolved V genes, and no reason is known for the rest. The DNA was the basis for D and trimming; V, J and clone size are from that table. The sample includes 150,000 to 200,000 clones, with 76% observed a single time. The ten top clones hold approximately 0.76% of the sample.

The cohort consisted of 666 healthy bone marrow donors. At the time of sampling, every cohort member was nominally healthy, though immune exposures that went unrecorded were likely present. The donor was CMV seronegative and was included in the group of under 450 seronegative cohort members. A peripheral blood sample was provided by each donor, and peripheral blood mononuclear cells were used for TCR beta sequencing. Genomic DNA was extracted from the blood cell samples with the Qiagen DNeasy Blood Extraction Kit. The sample originates from a study of cytomegalovirus exposure and HLA in healthy donors listed by TCRdb under 2017. General notes on the study: An earlier analysis of some 600 of the donors reported around 280 Gb of sequence data and around 110 million unique TCR beta sequences obtained from roughly 180 million T cells. The aim of the study was to test whether cataloging public T cell receptors could identify signatures of past pathogen exposure. The study combined high-throughput TCR immunosequencing, statistical association of individual TCRs with disease status, and machine learning to predict cytomegalovirus infection status. Five DR-DQ haplotypes were treated as single units for association and clustering because of strong linkage in the cohort. Of the approximately 400 genotyped donors, approximately 81% were placed in the genetic ancestry cluster associated with self-reported Caucasian donors. The T cell repertoires of roughly 660 subjects were profiled by immunosequencing and related to cytomegalovirus serostatus. Typing coverage differed by locus: A, B, C, DRB1 and DQB1 were typed in about 620-640 donors, DQA1 in about 550, DPA1 in around 600, and DPB1 in 450 to 490. The later analysis used no new phenotypic data to find candidate immune exposures, relying instead on TCR beta sequences and their occurrence across donors. Class I and class II HLA loci were covered by the typing at four-digit resolution. Among 398 genotyped donors of the cohort, an average of approximately 220,000 unique TCR beta nucleotide sequences was sequenced per donor, of which roughly 17% were non-productive. In a later analysis, previously published TCR beta repertoires from several hundred donors were re-analyzed and high-resolution HLA genotyping was added so that TCR occurrence patterns could be studied. Besides the first cohort of 500 to 700 subjects, a separate validation cohort made up of roughly 130 different subjects was used. Alongside the repertoire data, information on donor age, sex, ethnicity and CMV serostatus was compiled. An earlier analysis of 587 of the donors used high-throughput TCR beta sequencing to judge whether each TCR beta V gene segment behaved as functional or pseudogenic. Genome-wide SNP genotypes for about 65% of the 666 donors were used in a later genetic analysis, which treated that subset as a discovery cohort. Every discovery cohort repertoire had been produced on one sequencing platform. Approximately 300 gigabases of sequencing data and approximately 84 million unique TCR sequences were included in an early release covering over 600 HLA-typed donors. Points the paper makes about the study in general: The study listed 150 to 200 TCR beta chains as associated with cytomegalovirus. HLA typing was unavailable for some donors at each locus, so association tests used only the typed subset. Several of the top co-occurrence clusters appeared to be linked to parvovirus B19, influenza, CMV and Epstein-Barr virus, according to a later analysis. The classifier was reported to diagnose cytomegalovirus status with high specificity and sensitivity in both the original and validation cohorts. A cluster of highly shared sequence variants was judged likely to be a technical artifact of the sequencing pipeline. A further reported finding was that TCR beta sequences accurately predicted the HLA-A and HLA-B alleles for most subjects in the first cohort. Strong co-occurrence of HLA alleles, especially DR and DQ, made assigning TCR associations to individual alleles difficult. It was suggested by the authors that the approach could potentially be generalized to other disease states and immunological phenotypes. Some IMGT-functional V segments, including TRBV6-2 and TRBV6-3, could not be distinguished by the 87-base-pair reads and were therefore excluded. Compared with equally common non-associated chains, HLA-associated TCR beta chains in a later analysis were more clonally expanded and had lower generation probabilities. In a later analysis, the rate of TCR association differed among HLA loci, with DRB1 alleles having the most associated TCRs and HLA-C alleles having the fewest. Correlated functional status among segregating V segments might be attributable to linkage disequilibrium, but an unknown experimental factor could not be ruled out. A later genetic analysis associated a missense DCLRE1C variant with V-gene and J-gene trimming of TCR beta chains, and an independent cohort replicated the association. In this cohort, only TCR beta chains were sequenced, and detectable features were limited by the absence of alpha or paired-chain data. Roughly uniform sequencing depth across donors was assumed in presence/absence analyses, although this assumption may not hold. At a false discovery rate of 0.05, a later analysis linked approximately 18,000 TCR beta sequences to specific HLA alleles. In vitro tests confirmed that a few of the cytomegalovirus-associated TCR beta chains recognize cytomegalovirus antigens. The earlier analysis of approximately 590 of the donors excluded roughly 17 rarely observed V segments, including chromosome 9 orphons, because counts were too low. According to a later genetic analysis, donors in an Asian-associated ancestry cluster had fewer N-insertions in productive TCRs than the approximately 700-donor mean. In a later analysis, most CMV-associated TCR beta chains were found to appear HLA-restricted, with HLA associations seemingly driven largely by CMV exposure. In an earlier analysis of about 540 of the donors, most TCR beta V segments were observed in productive rearrangements about 90% or about 30% of the time, broadly matching IMGT annotations. Immune exposure information for the cohort was limited to CMV serostatus. While some public TCRs were present in many individuals, most TCR sequences turned up only very rarely across donors.

For this chain, trimming is 5 bases at the V end and 11 bases at the J end, and the number of junction bases without a gene match is 5. Including the terminal cysteine and phenylalanine, the CDR3 comprises 11 residues. Only the CDR3 DNA stays, 33 bases, in frame from base 1. Per the germline V gene, SGHVS is the CDR1 and FQNEAQ is the CDR2. The TCR comes from a female donor in good health and CMV-seronegative. Sequenced sample: PBMCs. The V and J genes are TRBV7-8 and TRBJ2-5; TRBD2 aligns with 7 central bases. The encoded CDR3 is CASSLRGEQYF. DNA sequence: TGTGCCAGCAGCCTCCGGGGGGAGCAGTACTTC.